This TCR beta chain came from a study of T-cell reconstitution after alpha-beta-depleted transplantation in children. The TCRbeta library incorporated unique molecular identifiers. TCRdb re-analysed the PCR reads in MiXCR, keeping a single row per CDR3 protein. The repertoire includes about 91,000 distinct CDR3 sequences, 6.5% to 8.5% of them detected once, and roughly 7% sits in the top ten. This clonotype was recorded at least ten times. Between the trimmed V and J ends, which lost 4 bases and 4 bases, there was a span of 22 bases. The CDR3 extends over 16 amino acids. The germline CDR1 and CDR2 sequences are DFQATT and SNEGSKA (reference sequence).

This chain links TRBV20-1 with TRBJ1-1, with a possible D match to TRBD1 (5 bases). Here the sequenced sample was PBMCs from the stem cell graft donor, taken from the stem cell graft. The sequence derives from a human donor who donated a stem cell graft to a child with congenital amegakaryocytic thrombocytopenia. The CDR3 here is CSAMVVGAGRSTEAFF. CDR3 bases: TGCAGTGCTATGGTTGTAGGGGCAGGTCGTAGCACTGAAGCTTTCTTT.